The entry below gives a single T cell receptor beta chain sequence along with its context. Only one count was recorded for this clone. It lacks a known antigen. One base away there is no much larger clone; base qualities are not given. These data belong to a study of blood T cell repertoires in COVID-19 (dated by TCRdb to the early 2020s). Background on the whole study: The collaborator samples originated in the United States, Italy and Spain and spanned the acute and convalescent phases of COVID-19. HLA class I and class II types, where available, came from metadata supplied by the sample provider rather than from assay-based typing. The dataset comprised deeply sampled blood TCRbeta repertoires from subjects exposed to, actively infected with, or recovered from COVID-19. The repertoires were released in a freely available public database intended as a resource for research on the immune response to SARS-CoV-2. The prospective study material was composed of cDNA or gDNA derived from T cells, B-cell-depleted T cells, or PBMCs. Sample metadata almost always included a de-identified subject ID, COVID-19 status, age in years and sex. Samples came from the ongoing ImmuneRACE study (first 160 participants) plus 1,254 subjects from 6 global collaborators. Overall results and qualifications from the work: The quantity of clinical and demographic metadata differed by source and by participant and was supplied without curation.

V is shortened by 0 bases, J by 2 bases, and the region joining them spans 8 bases. From cysteine to phenylalanine, the CDR3 is 14 amino acids long. The sequence is cut down to CDR3 DNA, 42 bases in frame from base 1. As encoded in the germline V gene, CDR1 is SGHRS while CDR2 is YFSETQ. TCRbeta CDR3 regions were amplified from genomic DNA using the immunoSEQ Assay, a bias-controlled multiplex PCR. Per the original workflow: Within the assay, amplification of reference gene primers was used to estimate how many nucleated cells each sample contained. To quantify the absolute abundance of each unique TCRbeta CDR3 rearrangement, sequence reads were collapsed and filtered. For each sample, productive Simpson clonality was calculated as the square root of Simpson's diversity index across productive rearrangements. What TCRdb holds here is the immuneACCESS table cut down to in-frame rearrangements. Part of the clones is not present; checked against another copy, under half of the missing clones reflect an unresolved V gene, and the others are unexplained. Clone size and V and J calls were adopted from that table, with D and trimming inferred from the DNA. In all, the sample holds roughly 63,000 clones, and approximately 92% of those were seen once. Roughly 8% of the sample is taken by the ten largest.

Collaborating institutions collected whole blood in K2EDTA tubes following their own protocols. For TCRbeta analysis, collaborator samples were shipped as frozen whole blood, as isolated PBMCs, or as DNA extracted from either sample type. The sequence joins TRBV5-1 to TRBJ2-5, with a tentative D gene TRBD2 over 6 matching bases. Material: peripheral blood. This receptor was obtained from a man aged 50 or older with active COVID-19. The sequence in DNA is TGCGCCAGCAGCTTGGGGGACTCACAAGAGACCCAGTACTTC. It translates to CASSLGDSQETQYF.